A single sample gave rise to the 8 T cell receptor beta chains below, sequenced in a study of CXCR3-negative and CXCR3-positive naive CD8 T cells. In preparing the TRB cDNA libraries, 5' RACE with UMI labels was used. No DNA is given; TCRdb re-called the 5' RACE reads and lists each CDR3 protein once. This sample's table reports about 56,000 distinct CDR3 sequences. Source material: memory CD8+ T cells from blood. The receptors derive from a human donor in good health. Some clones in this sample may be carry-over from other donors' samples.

CDR3 loop: CSAIQVLREKAYEQYF. The genes are TRBV20-1 and TRBJ2-7; absent DNA, TCRdb's TRBD2 call cannot be checked. The CDR3 loop spans 16 amino acids. CDR1 is DFQATT, CDR2 SNEGSKA, per germline (reference sequence).

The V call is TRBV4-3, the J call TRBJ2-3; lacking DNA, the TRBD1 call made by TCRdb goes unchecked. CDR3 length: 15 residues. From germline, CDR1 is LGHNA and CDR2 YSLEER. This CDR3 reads CASSQDGLPGQGKYF.

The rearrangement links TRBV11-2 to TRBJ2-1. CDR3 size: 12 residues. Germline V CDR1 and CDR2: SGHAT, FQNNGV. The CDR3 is CASSYTDNEQFF.

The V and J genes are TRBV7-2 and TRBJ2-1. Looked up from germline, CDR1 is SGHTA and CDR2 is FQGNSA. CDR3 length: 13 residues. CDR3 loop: CASSPYPSNEQFF.

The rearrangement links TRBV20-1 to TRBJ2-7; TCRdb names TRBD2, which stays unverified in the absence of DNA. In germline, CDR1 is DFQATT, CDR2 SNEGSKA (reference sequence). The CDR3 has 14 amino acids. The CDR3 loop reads CSASLAGLGGEQYF.

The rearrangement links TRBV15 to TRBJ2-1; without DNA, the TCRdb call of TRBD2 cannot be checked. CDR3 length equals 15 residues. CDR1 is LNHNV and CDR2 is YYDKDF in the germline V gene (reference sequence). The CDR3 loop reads CATSRGSGPYNEQFF.

The CDR3 loop reads CASSWDGGDGELFF. The V gene is TRBV7-9, the J gene TRBJ2-2; TCRdb gives TRBD2 as the D gene, but with no DNA this cannot be confirmed. Germline lookup yields CDR1 SEHNR and CDR2 FQNEAQ (reference sequence). The CDR3 contains 14 residues.

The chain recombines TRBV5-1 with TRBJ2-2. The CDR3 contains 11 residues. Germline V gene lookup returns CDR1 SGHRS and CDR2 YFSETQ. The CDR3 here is CASSGNGELFF.